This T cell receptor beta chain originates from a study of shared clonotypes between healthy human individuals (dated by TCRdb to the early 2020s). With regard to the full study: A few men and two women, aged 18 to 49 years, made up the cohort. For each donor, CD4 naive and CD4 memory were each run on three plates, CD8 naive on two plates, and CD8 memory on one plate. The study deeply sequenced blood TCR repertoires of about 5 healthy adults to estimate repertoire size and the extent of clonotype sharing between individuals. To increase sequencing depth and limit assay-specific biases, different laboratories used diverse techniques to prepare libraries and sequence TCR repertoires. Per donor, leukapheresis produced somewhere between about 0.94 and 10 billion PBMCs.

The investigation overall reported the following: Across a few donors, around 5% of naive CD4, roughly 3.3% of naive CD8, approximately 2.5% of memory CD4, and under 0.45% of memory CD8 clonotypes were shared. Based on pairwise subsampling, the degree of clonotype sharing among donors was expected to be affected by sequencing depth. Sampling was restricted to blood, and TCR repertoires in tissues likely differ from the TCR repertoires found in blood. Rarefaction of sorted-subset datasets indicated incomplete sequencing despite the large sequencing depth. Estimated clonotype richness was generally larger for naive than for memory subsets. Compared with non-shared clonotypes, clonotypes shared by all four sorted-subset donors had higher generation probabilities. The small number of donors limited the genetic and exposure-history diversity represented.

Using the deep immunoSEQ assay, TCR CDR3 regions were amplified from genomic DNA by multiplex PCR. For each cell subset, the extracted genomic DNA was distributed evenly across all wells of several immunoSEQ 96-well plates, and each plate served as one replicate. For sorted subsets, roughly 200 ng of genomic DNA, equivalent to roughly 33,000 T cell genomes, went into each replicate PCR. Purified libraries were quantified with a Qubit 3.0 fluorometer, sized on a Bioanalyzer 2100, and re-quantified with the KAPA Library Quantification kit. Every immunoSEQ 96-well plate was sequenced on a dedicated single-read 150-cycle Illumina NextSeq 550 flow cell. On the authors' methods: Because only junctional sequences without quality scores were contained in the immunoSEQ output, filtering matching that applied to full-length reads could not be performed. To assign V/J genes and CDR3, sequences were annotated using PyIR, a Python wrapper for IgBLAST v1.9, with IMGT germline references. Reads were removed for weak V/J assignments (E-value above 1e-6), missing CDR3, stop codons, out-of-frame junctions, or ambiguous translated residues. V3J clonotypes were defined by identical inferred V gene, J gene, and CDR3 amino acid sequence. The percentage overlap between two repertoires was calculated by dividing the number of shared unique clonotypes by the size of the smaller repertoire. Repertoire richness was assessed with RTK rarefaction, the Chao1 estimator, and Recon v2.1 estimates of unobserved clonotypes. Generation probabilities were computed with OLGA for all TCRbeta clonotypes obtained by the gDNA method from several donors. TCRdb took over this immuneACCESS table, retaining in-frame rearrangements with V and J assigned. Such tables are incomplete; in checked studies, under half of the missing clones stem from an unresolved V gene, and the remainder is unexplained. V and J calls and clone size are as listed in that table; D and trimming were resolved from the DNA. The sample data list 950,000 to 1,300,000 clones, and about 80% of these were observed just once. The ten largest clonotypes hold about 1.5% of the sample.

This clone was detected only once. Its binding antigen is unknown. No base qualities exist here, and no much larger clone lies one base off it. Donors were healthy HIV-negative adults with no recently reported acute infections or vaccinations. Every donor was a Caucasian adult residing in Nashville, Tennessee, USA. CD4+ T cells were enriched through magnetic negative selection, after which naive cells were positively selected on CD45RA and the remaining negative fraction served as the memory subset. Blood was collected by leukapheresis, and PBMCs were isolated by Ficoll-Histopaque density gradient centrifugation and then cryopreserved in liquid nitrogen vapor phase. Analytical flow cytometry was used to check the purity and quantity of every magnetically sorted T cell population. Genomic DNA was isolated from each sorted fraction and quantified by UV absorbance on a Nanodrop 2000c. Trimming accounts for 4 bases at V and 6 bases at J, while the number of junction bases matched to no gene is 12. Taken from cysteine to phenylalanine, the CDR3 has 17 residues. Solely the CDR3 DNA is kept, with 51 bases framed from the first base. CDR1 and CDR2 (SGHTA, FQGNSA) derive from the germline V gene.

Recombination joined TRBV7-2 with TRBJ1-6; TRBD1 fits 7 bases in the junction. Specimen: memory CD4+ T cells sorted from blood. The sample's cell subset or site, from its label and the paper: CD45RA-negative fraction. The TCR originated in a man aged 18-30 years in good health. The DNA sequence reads TGTGCCAGCAGCTCATCCCTTGGGGCAGGGGGTAATTCACCCCTCCACTTT. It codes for CASSSSLGAGGNSPLHF. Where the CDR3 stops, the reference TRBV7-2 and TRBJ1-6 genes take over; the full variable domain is GAGVSQSPSNKVTEKGKDVELRCDPISGHTALYWYRQSLGQGLEFLIYFQGNSAPDKSGLPSDRFSAERTGGSVSTLTIQRTQQEDSAVYLCASSSSLGAGGNSPLHFGNGTRLTVT.